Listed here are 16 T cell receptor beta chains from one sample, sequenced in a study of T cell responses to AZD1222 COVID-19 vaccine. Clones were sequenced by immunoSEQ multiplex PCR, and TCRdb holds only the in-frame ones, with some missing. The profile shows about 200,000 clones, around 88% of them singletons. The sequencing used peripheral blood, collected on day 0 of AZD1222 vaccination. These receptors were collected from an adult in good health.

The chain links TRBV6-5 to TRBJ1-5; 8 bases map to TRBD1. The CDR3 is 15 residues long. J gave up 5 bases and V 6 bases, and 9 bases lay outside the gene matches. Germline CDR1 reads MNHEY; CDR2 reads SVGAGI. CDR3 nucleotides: TGTGCCAGCAGGCCCACAGGGGGGGAGCATCAGCCCCAGCATTTT. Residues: CASRPTGGEHQPQHF.

The DNA of the CDR3 is TGTGCCAGCAGTCCATCGGCCCAGCCCCAGCATTTT. It yields the protein CASSPSAQPQHF. The chain carries TRBV21-1 and TRBJ1-5. TRBV21-1 is labeled a pseudogene. CDR3 length: 12 residues.

CDR3 DNA: TGCGCCAGCAGCTTAGGACTGCTATCCTACGAGCAGTACTTC. Its protein product is CASSLGLLSYEQYF. This sequence joins TRBV5-1 and TRBJ2-7, with D maybe TRBD2 (5 bases). Trimming took off 2 bases at V and 1 base at J, with 10 bases between the two ends. CDR1 and CDR2 (germline): SGHRS, YFSETQ. The CDR3 covers 14 residues.

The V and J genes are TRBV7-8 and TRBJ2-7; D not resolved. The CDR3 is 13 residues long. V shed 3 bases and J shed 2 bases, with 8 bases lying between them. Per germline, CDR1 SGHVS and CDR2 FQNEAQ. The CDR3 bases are TGTGCCAGCAGCTTTAGAGGAACCTACGAGCAGTACTTC. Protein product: CASSFRGTYEQYF.

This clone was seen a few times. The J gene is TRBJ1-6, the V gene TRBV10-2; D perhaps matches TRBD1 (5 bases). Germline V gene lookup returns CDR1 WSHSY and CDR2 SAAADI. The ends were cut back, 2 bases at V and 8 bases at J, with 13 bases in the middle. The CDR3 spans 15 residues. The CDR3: CASSESQGIHSPLHF. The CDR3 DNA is TGCGCCAGCAGTGAGAGTCAGGGAATCCATTCACCCCTCCACTTT.

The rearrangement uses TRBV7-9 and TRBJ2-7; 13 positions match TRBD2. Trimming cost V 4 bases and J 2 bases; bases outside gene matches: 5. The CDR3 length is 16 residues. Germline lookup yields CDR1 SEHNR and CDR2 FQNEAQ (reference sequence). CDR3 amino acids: CASSSLTSGGAYEQYF. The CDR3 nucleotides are TGTGCCAGCAGCTCCCTCACTAGCGGGGGGGCCTACGAGCAGTACTTC. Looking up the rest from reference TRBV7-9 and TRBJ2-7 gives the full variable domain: DTGVSQNPRHKITKRGQNVTFRCDPISEHNRLYWYRQTLGQGPEFLTYFQNEAQLEKSRLLSDRFSAERPKGSFSTLEIQRTEQGDSAMYLCASSSLTSGGAYEQYFGPGTRLTVT.

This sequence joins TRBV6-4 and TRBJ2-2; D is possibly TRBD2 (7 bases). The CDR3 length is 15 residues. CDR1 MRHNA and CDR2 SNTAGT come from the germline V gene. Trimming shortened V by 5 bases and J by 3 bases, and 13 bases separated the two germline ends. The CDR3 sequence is CASSPQGGDTGELFF. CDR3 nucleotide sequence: TGTGCCAGCAGTCCACAGGGAGGGGACACCGGGGAGCTGTTTTTT.

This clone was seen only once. CDR3 in DNA: TGTGCCAGCAGCCAAGATTCAGGGACTGAAGCTTTCTTT. This sequence encodes CASSQDSGTEAFF. The chain uses TRBV3-1 (or the pseudogene TRBV3-2) and TRBJ1-1; possibly TRBD1 for D (5 bases). Germline values: CDR1 LGHDT, CDR2 YNNKEL (reference sequence). This CDR3 has 13 amino acids. V was pared by 0 bases and J by 5 bases, with 7 bases between.

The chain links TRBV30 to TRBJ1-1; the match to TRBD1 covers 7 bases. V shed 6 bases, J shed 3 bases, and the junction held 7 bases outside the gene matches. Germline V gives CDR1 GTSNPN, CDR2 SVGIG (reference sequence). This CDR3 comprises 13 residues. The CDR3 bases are TGTGCCTGTGCAGGGGGAAGGGACACTGAAGCTTTCTTT. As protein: CACAGGRDTEAFF.

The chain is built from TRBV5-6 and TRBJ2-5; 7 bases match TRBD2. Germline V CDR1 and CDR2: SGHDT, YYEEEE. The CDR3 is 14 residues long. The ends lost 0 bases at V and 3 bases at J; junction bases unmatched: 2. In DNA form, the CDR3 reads TGTGCCAGCAGCTTGGTTGGGGGGGAAGAGACCCAGTACTTC. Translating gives CASSLVGGEETQYF.

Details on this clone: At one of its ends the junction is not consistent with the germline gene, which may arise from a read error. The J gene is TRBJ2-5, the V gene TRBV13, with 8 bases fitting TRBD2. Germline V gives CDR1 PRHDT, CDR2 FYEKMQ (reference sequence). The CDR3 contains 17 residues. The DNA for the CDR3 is TGTGCCAGCAGCCTAGGACTAGCCGGGGTCGGCCGGGAGACCCAGTACTTC. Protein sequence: CASSLGLAGVGRETQYF.

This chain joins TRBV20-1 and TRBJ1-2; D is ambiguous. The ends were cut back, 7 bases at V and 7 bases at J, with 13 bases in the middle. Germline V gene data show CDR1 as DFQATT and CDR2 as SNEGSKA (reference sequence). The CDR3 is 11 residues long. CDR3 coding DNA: TGCAGTGTACGAGTGCCCAGTGGCTACACCTTC. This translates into CSVRVPSGYTF.

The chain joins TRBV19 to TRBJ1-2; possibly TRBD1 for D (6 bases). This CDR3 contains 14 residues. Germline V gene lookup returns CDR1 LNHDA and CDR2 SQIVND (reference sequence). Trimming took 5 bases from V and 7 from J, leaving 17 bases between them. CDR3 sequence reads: CASSPGTHEFGYTF. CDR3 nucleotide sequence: TGTGCCAGTAGTCCCGGGACACACGAGTTTGGCTACACCTTC.

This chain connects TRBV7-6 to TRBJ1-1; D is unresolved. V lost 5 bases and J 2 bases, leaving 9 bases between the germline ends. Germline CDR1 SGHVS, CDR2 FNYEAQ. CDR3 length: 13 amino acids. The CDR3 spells CASSAGENTEAFF. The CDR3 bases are TGTGCCAGCAGCGCTGGGGAAAACACTGAAGCTTTCTTT.

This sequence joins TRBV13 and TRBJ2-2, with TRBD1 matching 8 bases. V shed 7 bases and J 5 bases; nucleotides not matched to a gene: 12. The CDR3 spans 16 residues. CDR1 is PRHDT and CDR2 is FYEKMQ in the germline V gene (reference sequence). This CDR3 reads CASTIARDRLTGELFF. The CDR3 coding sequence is TGTGCCAGCACAATAGCTCGGGACAGGTTAACCGGGGAGCTGTTTTTT.

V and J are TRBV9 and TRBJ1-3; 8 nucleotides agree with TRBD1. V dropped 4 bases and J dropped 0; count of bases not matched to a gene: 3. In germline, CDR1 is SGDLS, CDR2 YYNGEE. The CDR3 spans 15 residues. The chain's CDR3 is CASSTTGASGNTIYF. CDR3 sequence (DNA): TGTGCCAGCAGCACGACAGGGGCCTCTGGAAACACCATATATTTT.